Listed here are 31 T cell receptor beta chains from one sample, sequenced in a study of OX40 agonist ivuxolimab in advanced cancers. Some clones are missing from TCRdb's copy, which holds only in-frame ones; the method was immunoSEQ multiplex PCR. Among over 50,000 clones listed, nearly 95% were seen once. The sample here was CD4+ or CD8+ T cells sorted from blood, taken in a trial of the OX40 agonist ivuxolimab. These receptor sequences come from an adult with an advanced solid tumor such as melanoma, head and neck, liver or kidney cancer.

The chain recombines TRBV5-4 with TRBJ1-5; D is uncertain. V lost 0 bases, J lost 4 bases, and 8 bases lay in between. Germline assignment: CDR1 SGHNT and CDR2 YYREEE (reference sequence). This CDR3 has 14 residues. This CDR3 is CASSLGKGNQPQHF. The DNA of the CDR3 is TGTGCCAGCAGCTTGGGAAAGGGAAATCAGCCCCAGCATTTT.

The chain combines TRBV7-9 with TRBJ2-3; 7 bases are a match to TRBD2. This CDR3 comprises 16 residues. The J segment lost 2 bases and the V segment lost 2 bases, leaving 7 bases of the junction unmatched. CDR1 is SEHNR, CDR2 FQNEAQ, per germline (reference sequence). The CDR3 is CASSLIPSGYTDTQYF. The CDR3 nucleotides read TGTGCCAGCAGCTTAATCCCTAGCGGATACACAGATACGCAGTATTTT.

CDR3 coding DNA: TGCGCCAGCAGCCAAGAACCCGTGGAGAAAGACGAGCAGTACTTC. Protein: CASSQEPVEKDEQYF. The chain employs TRBV4-1 and TRBJ2-7; D ambiguous. The V end was cut by 0 bases, the J end by 5 bases, with 14 bases between. The CDR3 length is 15 residues. CDR1 and CDR2 from the germline V gene are MGHRA and YSYEKL.

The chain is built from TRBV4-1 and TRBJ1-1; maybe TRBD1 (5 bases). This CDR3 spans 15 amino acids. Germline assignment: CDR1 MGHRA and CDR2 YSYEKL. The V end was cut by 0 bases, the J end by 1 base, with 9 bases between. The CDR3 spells CASSQEGVTNTEAFF. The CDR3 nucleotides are TGCGCCAGCAGCCAAGAGGGGGTTACGAACACTGAAGCTTTCTTT.

Here the CDR3 DNA reads TGTGCCAGCAGCTTAGGAGACTTCTCCTACAATGAGCAGTTCTTC. Protein sequence: CASSLGDFSYNEQFF. V gene TRBV7-9 combines with J gene TRBJ2-1, with unresolved D. V lost 1 base and J 0 bases, leaving 7 bases between the germline ends. In germline, CDR1 is SEHNR, CDR2 FQNEAQ (reference sequence). This CDR3 has 15 residues.

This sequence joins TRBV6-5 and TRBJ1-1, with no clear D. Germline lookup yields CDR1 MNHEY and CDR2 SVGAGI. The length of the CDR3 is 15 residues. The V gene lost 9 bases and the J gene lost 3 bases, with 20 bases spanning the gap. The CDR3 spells CASYPVRERDTEAFF. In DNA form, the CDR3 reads TGTGCCAGTTATCCCGTTAGGGAAAGGGACACTGAAGCTTTCTTT.

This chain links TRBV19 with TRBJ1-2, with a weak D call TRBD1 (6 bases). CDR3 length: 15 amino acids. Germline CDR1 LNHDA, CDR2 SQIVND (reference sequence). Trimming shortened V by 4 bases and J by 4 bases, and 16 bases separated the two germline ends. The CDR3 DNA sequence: TGTGCCAGTAGTACACCGGGACACCTTTCCTATGGCTACACCTTC. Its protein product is CASSTPGHLSYGYTF.

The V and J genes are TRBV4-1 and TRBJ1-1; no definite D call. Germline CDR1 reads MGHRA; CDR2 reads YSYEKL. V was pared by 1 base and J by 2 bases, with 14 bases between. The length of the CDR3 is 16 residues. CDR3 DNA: TGCGCCAGCAGCCAAGGTGGCGCGGGAGCTAACACTGAAGCTTTCTTT. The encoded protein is CASSQGGAGANTEAFF.

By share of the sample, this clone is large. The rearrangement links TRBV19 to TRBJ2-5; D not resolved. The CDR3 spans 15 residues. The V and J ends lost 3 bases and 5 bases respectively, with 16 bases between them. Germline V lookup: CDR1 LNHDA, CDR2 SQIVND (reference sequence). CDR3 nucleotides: TGTGCCAGTAGTATTGGAAAGGGATTCACCGAGACCCAGTACTTC. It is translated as CASSIGKGFTETQYF.

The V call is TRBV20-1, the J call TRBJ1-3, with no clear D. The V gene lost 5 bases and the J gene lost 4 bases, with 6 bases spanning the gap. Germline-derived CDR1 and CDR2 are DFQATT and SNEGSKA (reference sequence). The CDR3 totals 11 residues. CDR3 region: CSAGLGNTIYF. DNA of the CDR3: TGCAGTGCTGGCTTGGGAAACACCATATATTTT.

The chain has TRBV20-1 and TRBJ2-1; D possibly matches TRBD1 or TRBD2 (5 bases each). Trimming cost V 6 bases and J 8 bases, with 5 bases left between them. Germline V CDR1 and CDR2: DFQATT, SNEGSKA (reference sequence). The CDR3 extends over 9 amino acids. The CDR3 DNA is TGCAGTGCGGGACATGAGCAGTTCTTC. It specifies CSAGHEQFF.

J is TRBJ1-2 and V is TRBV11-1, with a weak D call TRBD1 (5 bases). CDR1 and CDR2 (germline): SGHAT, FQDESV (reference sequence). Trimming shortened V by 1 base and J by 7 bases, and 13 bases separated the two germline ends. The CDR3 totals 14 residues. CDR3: CASSLGYEGRGYTF. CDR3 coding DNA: TGTGCCAGCAGCTTAGGGTATGAGGGACGTGGCTACACCTTC.

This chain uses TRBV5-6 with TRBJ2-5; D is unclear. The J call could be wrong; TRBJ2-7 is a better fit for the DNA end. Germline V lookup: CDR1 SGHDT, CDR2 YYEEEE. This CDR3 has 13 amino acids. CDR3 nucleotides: TGTGCCAGCAGCTTGGGTGTTGGGGACGAGCAGTACTTC. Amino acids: CASSLGVGDEQYF.

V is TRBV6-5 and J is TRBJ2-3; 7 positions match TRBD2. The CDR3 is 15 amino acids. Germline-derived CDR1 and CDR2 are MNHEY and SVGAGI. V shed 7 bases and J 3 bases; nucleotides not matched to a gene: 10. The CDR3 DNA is TGTGCCAGCACCCGCAAAGGGAGGGGTACAGATACGCAGTATTTT. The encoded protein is CASTRKGRGTDTQYF.

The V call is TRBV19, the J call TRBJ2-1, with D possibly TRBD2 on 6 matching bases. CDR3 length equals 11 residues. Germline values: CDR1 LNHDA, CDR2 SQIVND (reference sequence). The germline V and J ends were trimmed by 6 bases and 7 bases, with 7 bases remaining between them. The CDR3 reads CASSGGNEQFF. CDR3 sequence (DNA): TGTGCCAGTAGCGGAGGGAATGAGCAGTTCTTC.

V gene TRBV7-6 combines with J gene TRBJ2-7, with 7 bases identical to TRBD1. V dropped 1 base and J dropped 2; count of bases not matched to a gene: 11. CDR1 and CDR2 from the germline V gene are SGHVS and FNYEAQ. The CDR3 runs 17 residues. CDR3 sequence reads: CASSLEGGLPEAYEQYF. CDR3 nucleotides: TGTGCCAGCAGCTTAGAAGGGGGCCTCCCCGAGGCCTACGAGCAGTACTTC.

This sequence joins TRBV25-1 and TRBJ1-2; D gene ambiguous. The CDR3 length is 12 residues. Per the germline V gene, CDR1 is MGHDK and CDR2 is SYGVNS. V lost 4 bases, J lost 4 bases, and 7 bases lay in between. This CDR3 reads CASSVGSYGYTF. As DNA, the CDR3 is TGTGCCAGCAGTGTGGGTTCCTATGGCTACACCTTC.

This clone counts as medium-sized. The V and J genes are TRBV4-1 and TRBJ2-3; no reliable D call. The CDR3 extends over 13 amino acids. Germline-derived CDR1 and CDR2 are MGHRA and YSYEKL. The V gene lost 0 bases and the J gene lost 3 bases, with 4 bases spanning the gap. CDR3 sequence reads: CASSQDTTDTQYF. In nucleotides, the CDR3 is TGCGCCAGCAGCCAAGATACGACAGATACGCAGTATTTT.

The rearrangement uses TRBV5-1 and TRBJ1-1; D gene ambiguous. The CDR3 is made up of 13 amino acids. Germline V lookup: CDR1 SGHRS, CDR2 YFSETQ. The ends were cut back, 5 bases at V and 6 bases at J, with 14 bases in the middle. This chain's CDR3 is CASRDPPASEAFF. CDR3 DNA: TGCGCCAGCAGAGACCCCCCGGCATCTGAAGCTTTCTTT. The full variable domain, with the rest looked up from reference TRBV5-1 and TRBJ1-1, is KAGVTQTPRYLIKTRGQQVTLSCSPISGHRSVSWYQQTPGQGLQFLFEYFSETQRNKGNFPGRFSGRQFSNSRSEMNVSTLELGDSALYLCASRDPPASEAFFGQGTRLTVV.

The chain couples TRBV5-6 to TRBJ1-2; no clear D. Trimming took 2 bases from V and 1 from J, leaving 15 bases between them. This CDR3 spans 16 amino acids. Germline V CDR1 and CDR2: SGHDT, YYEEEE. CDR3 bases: TGTGCCAGCAGCTTCGACACAGAGGCCTTTAACTATGGCTACACCTTC. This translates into CASSFDTEAFNYGYTF.

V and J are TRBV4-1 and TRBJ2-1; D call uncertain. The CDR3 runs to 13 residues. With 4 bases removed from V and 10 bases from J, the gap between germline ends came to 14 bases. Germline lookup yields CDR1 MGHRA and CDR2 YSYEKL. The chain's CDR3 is CASSLYPSKEQFF. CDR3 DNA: TGCGCCAGCAGCCTATATCCCTCGAAGGAGCAGTTCTTC.

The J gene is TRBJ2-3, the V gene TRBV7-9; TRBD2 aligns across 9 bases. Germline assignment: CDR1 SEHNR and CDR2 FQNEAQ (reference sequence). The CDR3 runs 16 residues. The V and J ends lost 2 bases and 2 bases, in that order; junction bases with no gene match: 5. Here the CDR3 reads CASSLTPGLATDTQYF. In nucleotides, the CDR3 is TGTGCCAGCAGCTTAACCCCGGGACTAGCCACAGATACGCAGTATTTT.

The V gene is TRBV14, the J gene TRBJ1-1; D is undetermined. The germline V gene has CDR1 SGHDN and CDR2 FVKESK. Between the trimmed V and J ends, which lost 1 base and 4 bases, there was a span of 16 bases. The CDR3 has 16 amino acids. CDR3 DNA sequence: TGTGCCAGCAGCCAAGGGACGAGACTGGTTCTCACTGAAGCTTTCTTT. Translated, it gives CASSQGTRLVLTEAFF.

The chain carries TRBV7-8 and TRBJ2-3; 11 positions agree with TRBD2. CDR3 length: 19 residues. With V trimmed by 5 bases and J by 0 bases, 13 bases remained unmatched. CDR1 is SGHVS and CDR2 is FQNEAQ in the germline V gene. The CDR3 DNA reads TGTGCCAGCAGCCCCACGTACCTGACTAGCGGGATAAGCACAGATACGCAGTATTTT. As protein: CASSPTYLTSGISTDTQYF.

The CDR3 DNA is TGTGCCAGCAGTTATAAGGACAGGGTCACAGATACGCAGTATTTT. This translates into CASSYKDRVTDTQYF. The chain carries TRBV6-5 and TRBJ2-3, with TRBD1 matching over 8 bases. The germline V gene encodes CDR1 MNHEY and CDR2 SVGAGI. This CDR3 comprises 15 residues. The J segment lost 2 bases and the V segment lost 3 bases, leaving 4 bases of the junction unmatched.

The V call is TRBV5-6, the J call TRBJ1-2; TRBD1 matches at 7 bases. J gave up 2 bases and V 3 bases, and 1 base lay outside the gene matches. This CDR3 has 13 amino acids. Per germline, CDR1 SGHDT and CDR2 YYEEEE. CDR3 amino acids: CASSSGQNYGYTF. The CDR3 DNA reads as TGTGCCAGCAGCTCGGGACAGAACTATGGCTACACCTTC.

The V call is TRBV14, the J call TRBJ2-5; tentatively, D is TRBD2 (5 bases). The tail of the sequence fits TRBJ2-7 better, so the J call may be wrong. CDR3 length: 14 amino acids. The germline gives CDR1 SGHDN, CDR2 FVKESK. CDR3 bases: TGTGCCAGCAGCCCCCTACTAGACTCCTACGAGCAGTACTTC. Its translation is CASSPLLDSYEQYF.

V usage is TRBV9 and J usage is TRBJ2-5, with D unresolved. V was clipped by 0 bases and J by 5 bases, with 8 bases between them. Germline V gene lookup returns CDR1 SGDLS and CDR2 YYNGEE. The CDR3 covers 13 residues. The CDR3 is CASSVDVGETQYF. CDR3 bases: TGTGCCAGCAGCGTAGATGTTGGGGAGACCCAGTACTTC.

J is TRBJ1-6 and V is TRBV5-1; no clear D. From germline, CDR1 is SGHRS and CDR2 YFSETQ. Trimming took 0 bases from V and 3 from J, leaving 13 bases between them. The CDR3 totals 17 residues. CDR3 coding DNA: TGCGCCAGCAGCTTGGTTCCAGGCGTAATCTATAATTCACCCCTCCACTTT. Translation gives CASSLVPGVIYNSPLHF.

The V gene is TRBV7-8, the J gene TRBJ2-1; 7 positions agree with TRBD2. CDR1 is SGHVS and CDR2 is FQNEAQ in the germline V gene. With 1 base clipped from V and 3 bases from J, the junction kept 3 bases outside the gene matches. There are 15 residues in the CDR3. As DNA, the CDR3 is TGTGCCAGCAGCTTAGAAGCGGGATACTACAATGAGCAGTTCTTC. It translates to CASSLEAGYYNEQFF. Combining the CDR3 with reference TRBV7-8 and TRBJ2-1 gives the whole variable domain GAGVSQSPRYKVAKRGQDVALRCDPISGHVSLFWYQQALGQGPEFLTYFQNEAQLDKSGLPSDRFFAERPEGSVSTLKIQRTQQEDSAVYLCASSLEAGYYNEQFFGPGTRLTVL.

The DNA for the CDR3 is TGCGCCAGCAGCGGGGCAGGCGCGGGGAGCTCCTACAATGAGCAGTTCTTC. Its translation is CASSGAGAGSSYNEQFF. The V and J genes are TRBV5-1 and TRBJ2-1; perhaps TRBD2 as D (6 bases). CDR1 SGHRS and CDR2 YFSETQ come from the germline V gene. There are 17 residues in the CDR3. V lost 4 bases and J lost 0, with 17 bases in between. Drawing the rest from reference TRBV5-1 and TRBJ2-1, the complete variable domain is KAGVTQTPRYLIKTRGQQVTLSCSPISGHRSVSWYQQTPGQGLQFLFEYFSETQRNKGNFPGRFSGRQFSNSRSEMNVSTLELGDSALYLCASSGAGAGSSYNEQFFGPGTRLTVL.